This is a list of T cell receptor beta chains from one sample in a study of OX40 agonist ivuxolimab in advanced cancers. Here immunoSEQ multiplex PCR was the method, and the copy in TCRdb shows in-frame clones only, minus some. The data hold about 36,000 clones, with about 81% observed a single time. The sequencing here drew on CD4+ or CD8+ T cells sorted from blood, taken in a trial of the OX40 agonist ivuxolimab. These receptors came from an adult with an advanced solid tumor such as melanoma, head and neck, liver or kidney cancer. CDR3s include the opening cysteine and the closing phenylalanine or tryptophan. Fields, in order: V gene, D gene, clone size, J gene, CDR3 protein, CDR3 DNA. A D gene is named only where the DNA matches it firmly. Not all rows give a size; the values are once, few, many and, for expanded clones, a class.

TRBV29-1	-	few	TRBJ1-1	CSVNRLNTEAFF	TGCAGCGTGAACAGGTTGAACACTGAAGCTTTCTTT
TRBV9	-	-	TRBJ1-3	CASSPRTFAGNTIYF	TGTGCCAGCAGCCCCCGTACTTTTGCGGGAAACACCATATATTTT
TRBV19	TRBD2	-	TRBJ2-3	CASSIIAGGPWDTQYF	TGTGCCAGTAGTATCATAGCGGGAGGGCCATGGGATACGCAGTATTTT
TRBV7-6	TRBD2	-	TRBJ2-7	CASSSTGLAGAEQYF	TGTGCCAGCAGCTCCACCGGGCTAGCGGGGGCCGAGCAGTACTTC
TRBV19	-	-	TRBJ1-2	CASSMWPSINYGYTF	TGTGCCAGTAGTATGTGGCCTAGTATTAACTATGGCTACACCTTC
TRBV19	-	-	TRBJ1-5	CASRMEGFGEHQPQHF	TGTGCCAGCCGTATGGAGGGTTTTGGGGAACATCAGCCCCAGCATTTT
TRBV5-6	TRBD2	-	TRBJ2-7	CASSLSLSGTEQYF	TGTGCCAGCAGCTTAAGTCTTAGCGGGACCGAGCAGTACTTC
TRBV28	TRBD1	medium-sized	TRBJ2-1	CASRTGASNEQFF	TGTGCCAGCAGAACAGGGGCTAGCAATGAGCAGTTCTTC
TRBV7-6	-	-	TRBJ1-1	CASSLTRYTEAFF	TGTGCCAGCAGCTTGACGCGATACACTGAAGCTTTCTTT
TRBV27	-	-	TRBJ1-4	CASSLNFGVGEKLFF	TGTGCCAGCAGTTTAAATTTCGGGGTTGGTGAAAAACTGTTTTTT
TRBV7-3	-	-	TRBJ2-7	CASSFSKGNYYEQYF	TGTGCCAGCAGCTTTTCGAAAGGCAACTACTACGAGCAGTACTTC
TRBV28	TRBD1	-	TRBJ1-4	CASRTGGLGEKLFF	TGTGCCAGCAGGACAGGGGGCCTTGGTGAAAAACTGTTTTTT
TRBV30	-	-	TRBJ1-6	CAWSFLGSNSPLHF	TGTGCCTGGAGTTTCCTGGGGTCTAATTCACCCCTCCACTTT
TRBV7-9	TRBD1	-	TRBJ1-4	CASSLQGAEKLFF	TGTGCCAGCAGCTTGCAGGGGGCGGAAAAACTGTTTTTT
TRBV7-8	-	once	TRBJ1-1	CASSADRRTEAFF	TGTGCCAGCAGCGCTGACCGACGGACTGAAGCTTTCTTT
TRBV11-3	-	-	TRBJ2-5	CASSLGGNEETQYF	TGTGCCAGCAGCTTAGGTGGCAACGAAGAGACCCAGTACTTC
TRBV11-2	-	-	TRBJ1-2	CASSGAVGDGYTF	TGTGCCAGCAGCGGGGCGGTAGGGGATGGCTACACCTTC
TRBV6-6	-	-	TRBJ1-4	CASSPGRSHEKLFF	TGTGCCAGCAGTCCCGGGAGATCTCATGAAAAACTGTTTTTT
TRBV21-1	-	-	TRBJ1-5	CASSKALCKGQGPYDQPQHF	TGTGCCAGCAGCAAAGCGCTTTGCAAGGGACAGGGGCCTTACGATCAGCCCCAGCATTTT
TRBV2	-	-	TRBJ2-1	CASTGSSYNEQFF	TGTGCCAGCACGGGAAGCTCCTACAATGAGCAGTTCTTC
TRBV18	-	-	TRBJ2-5	CASSGDRQETQYF	TGTGCCAGCTCAGGTGACAGACAAGAGACCCAGTACTTC
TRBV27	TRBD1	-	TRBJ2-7	CASRGHRDRAHEQYF	TGTGCCAGCAGGGGACACCGGGACAGGGCCCACGAGCAGTACTTC
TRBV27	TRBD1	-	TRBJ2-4	CASSPAGTGGGIQYF	TGTGCCAGCAGCCCCGCGGGGACAGGGGGCGGAATTCAGTACTTC
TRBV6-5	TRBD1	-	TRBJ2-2	CASRDRGIGELFF	TGTGCCAGCAGGGACAGGGGGATCGGGGAGCTGTTTTTT
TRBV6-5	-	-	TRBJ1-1	CASSYLPRRGTEAFF	TGTGCCAGCAGTTACCTCCCCAGGAGGGGGACTGAAGCTTTCTTT
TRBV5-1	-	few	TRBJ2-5	CASSRGSGTETQYF	TGCGCCAGTTCGAGGGGGAGCGGGACTGAGACCCAGTACTTC
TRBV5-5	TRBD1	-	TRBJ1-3	CASSLERRGLGNTIYF	TGTGCCAGCAGCTTGGAGAGAAGGGGGCTCGGAAACACCATATATTTT
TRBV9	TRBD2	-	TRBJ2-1	CASSVVGTTDNEQFF	TGTGCCAGCAGCGTAGTGGGGACTACCGACAATGAGCAGTTCTTC
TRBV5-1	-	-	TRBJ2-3	CASSLDLARTDTQYF	TGCGCCAGCAGCTTGGATCTGGCCCGCACAGATACGCAGTATTTT
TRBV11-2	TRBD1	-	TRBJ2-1	CASSSTGASNNEQFF	TGTGCCAGCAGCTCGACAGGGGCCTCCAACAATGAGCAGTTCTTC
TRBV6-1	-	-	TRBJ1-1	CASRPRAVNTEAFF	TGTGCCAGCAGACCCAGGGCGGTGAACACTGAAGCTTTCTTT
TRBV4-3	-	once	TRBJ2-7	CASSQDRGRIQYF	TGCGCCAGCAGCCAAGATCGGGGCAGGATACAGTACTTC
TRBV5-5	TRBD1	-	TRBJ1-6	CASSEGQLNSPLHF	TGTGCCAGCAGCGAGGGACAGCTAAATTCACCCCTCCACTTT
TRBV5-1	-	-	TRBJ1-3	CASSDGSASGNTIYF	TGCGCCAGCAGCGATGGTTCCGCCTCTGGAAACACCATATATTTT
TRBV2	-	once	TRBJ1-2	CASSEGYGYTF	TGTGCCAGCAGTGAGGGGTATGGCTACACCTTC
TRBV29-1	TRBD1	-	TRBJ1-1	CSVLAGGMNTEAFF	TGCAGCGTCCTGGCAGGGGGCATGAACACTGAAGCTTTCTTT
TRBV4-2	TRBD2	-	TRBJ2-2	CASSQDQISGGAGGELFF	TGTGCCAGCAGCCAAGATCAAATTAGCGGGGGGGCTGGCGGGGAGCTGTTTTTT
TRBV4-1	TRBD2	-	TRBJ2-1	CASSQGLAGAYEQFF	TGCGCCAGCAGCCAAGGACTAGCGGGAGCGTATGAGCAGTTCTTC
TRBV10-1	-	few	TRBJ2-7	CASSQGGTYEQYF	TGCGCCAGCAGCCAAGGCGGGACCTACGAGCAGTACTTC
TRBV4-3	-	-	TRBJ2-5	CASSQVGESETQYF	TGCGCCAGCAGCCAAGTGGGAGAATCGGAGACCCAGTACTTC
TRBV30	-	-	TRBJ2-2	CAWSVPGLNTGELFF	TGTGCCTGGAGTGTACCAGGACTGAACACCGGGGAGCTGTTTTTT
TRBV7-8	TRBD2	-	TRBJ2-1	CASSLGLAGGREQFF	TGTGCCAGCAGCTTAGGACTAGCGGGAGGGCGAGAGCAGTTCTTC
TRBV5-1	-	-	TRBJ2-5	CASSPRGYETQYF	TGCGCCAGCAGCCCCAGGGGTTACGAGACCCAGTACTTC
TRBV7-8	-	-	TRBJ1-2	CASSFGRGEGYTF	TGTGCCAGCAGCTTTGGCAGGGGTGAGGGCTACACCTTC
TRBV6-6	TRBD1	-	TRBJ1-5	CASRSDRVANQPQHF	TGTGCCAGCAGATCGGACAGGGTGGCCAATCAGCCCCAGCATTTT
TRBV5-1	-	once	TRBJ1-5	CASSPSGVDQPQHF	TGCGCCAGCAGCCCCTCAGGGGTGGATCAGCCCCAGCATTTT
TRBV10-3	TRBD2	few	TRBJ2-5	CAISGLAGGPKETQYF	TGTGCCATCAGTGGTCTAGCGGGAGGGCCGAAGGAGACCCAGTACTTC